This TCR beta chain was profiled in a study of cytomegalovirus exposure and HLA in healthy donors (dated by TCRdb to the late 2010s). Turning to the overall study: An earlier analysis of roughly 630 of the donors reported about 290 Gb of sequence data and 100 million to 140 million unique TCR beta sequences from 150 million to 200 million T cells. An early release covering about 600 HLA-typed donors comprised about 320 gigabases of sequencing data and around 80 million unique TCR sequences. Several DR-DQ haplotypes were treated as single units for association and clustering because of strong linkage in the cohort. Class I and class II HLA loci were covered by the typing at four-digit resolution. The genetic ancestry cluster associated with self-reported Caucasian donors included around four fifths of the roughly 380 genotyped donors. Rather than drawing on any new phenotypic data, the later analysis identified candidate immune exposures from TCR beta sequences and the way those sequences occurred across donors. Among roughly 400 genotyped donors of the cohort, an average of around 240,000 unique TCR beta nucleotide sequences was sequenced per donor, of which about 18% were non-productive. To decide whether each TCR beta V gene segment behaved as functional or pseudogenic, an earlier analysis of some 600 of the donors relied on high-throughput TCR beta sequencing. Using immunosequencing, the study profiled T cell repertoires from 500 to 800 subjects and related those repertoires to cytomegalovirus serostatus. A later analysis re-analyzed previously published TCR beta repertoires from 500 to 700 donors and added high-resolution HLA genotyping to study TCR occurrence patterns. To predict cytomegalovirus infection status, the study combined high-throughput TCR immunosequencing, statistical association of individual TCRs with disease status, and machine learning. Donor age, sex, ethnicity and CMV serostatus were collected together with the repertoire data. Typing coverage varied by locus: about 629-630 donors for A, B, C, DRB1 and DQB1; approximately 520 for DQA1; approximately 610 for DPA1; 400 to 480 for DPB1. The study was designed to test whether signatures of past pathogen exposure could be identified by cataloging public T cell receptors. Along with the roughly 710-subject first cohort, a separate validation cohort of about 110 different subjects was used. A later genetic analysis took genome-wide SNP genotypes for about 55% of the 666 donors and used that subset as a discovery cohort. All discovery cohort repertoires had been generated using a single sequencing platform. Beyond this particular receptor, the publication reports: In a later analysis, some 17,000 TCR beta sequences were associated with specific HLA alleles at a false discovery rate of 0.05. In vitro tests confirmed that a few of the cytomegalovirus-associated TCR beta chains recognize cytomegalovirus antigens. Because some donors lacked HLA typing at each locus, the association tests relied only on the typed subset. Cytomegalovirus status was reported to be diagnosed by the classifier with high specificity and sensitivity in both the original and validation cohorts. CMV serostatus was the only immune exposure information available for the cohort. A total of about 150 TCR beta chains were listed by the study as associated with cytomegalovirus. Most TCR sequences were observed very rarely across donors, whereas some public TCRs were present in many individuals. The 87-base-pair reads could not distinguish some IMGT-functional V segments, including TRBV6-2 and TRBV6-3, so those segments were excluded. Because counts were too low, roughly 16 rarely observed V segments, including chromosome 9 orphons, were excluded from the earlier analysis of several hundred of the donors. In an earlier analysis of roughly 500 of the donors, most TCR beta V segments appeared in productive rearrangements about 87% or about 30% of the time, broadly matching IMGT annotations. According to the authors, the approach could potentially be generalized to other disease states and immunological phenotypes. Linkage disequilibrium might explain the correlated functional status among segregating V segments, but an unknown experimental factor could not be excluded. Compared with the approximately 700-donor mean, donors in an Asian-associated ancestry cluster had fewer N-insertions in productive TCRs, according to a later genetic analysis. When HLA alleles, especially DR and DQ, strongly co-occurred, attributing TCR associations to individual alleles was difficult. The sequencing pipeline was judged likely to have produced a cluster of highly shared sequence variants as a technical artifact. Compared with equally common non-associated chains, HLA-associated TCR beta chains in a later analysis were more clonally expanded and had lower generation probabilities. A further reported finding was that TCR beta sequences accurately predicted the HLA-A and HLA-B alleles for most subjects in the first cohort. A later genetic analysis associated a missense DCLRE1C variant with V-gene and J-gene trimming of TCR beta chains, and an independent cohort replicated the association. According to a later analysis, TCR association rates differed among HLA loci, with DRB1 alleles showing the most associated TCRs and HLA-C alleles showing the fewest. Presence/absence analyses assumed roughly uniform sequencing depth across donors, an assumption that may not hold. Most CMV-associated TCR beta chains appeared to be HLA-restricted in a later analysis, and the HLA associations seemed to be driven largely by CMV exposure. In a later analysis, several top co-occurrence clusters were reported to appear linked to parvovirus B19, influenza, CMV and Epstein-Barr virus. The cohort was sequenced for TCR beta chains only, and without alpha or paired-chain data the features that could be detected were limited.

As regards this clone: No antigen is known for it. The sample holds no much larger clone one base away, and base qualities are not on file.

The protocol used for the library was the immunoSEQ multiplex PCR assay. The multiplex PCR relied on a mix of 60 forward primers for TCR Vbeta segments and 13 reverse primers for TCR Jbeta segments. The CDR3 region of rearranged TCR beta genes was amplified from genomic DNA by a multiplex PCR assay. On the Illumina HiSeq System, the amplified TCR beta libraries were sequenced as 87-base-pair reads. The authors processed their data as follows. Across the roughly 670 repertoires, a later analysis counted 78 million or so unique TCR beta chains, approximately 12 million of which were shared by at least two donors. To remove PCR and sequencing errors, raw reads were error-corrected and collapsed into unique sequences using a nearest-neighbor algorithm that merged closely related sequences. Alignment of CDR3 sequences to IMGT reference sequences was used to assign V, D and J gene segments. Each retained sequence needed at least a six-nucleotide match to both a V gene segment and a J gene segment. Rearrangements were classified as productive when the CDR3 lacked stop codons and remained in frame with V and J, and all other rearrangements were classified as non-productive. Following IMGT convention, CDR3 was defined as the stretch from the second conserved V-encoded cysteine to the conserved J-encoded phenylalanine. The earlier analysis of fewer than 700 of the donors excluded sequences that lacked an unambiguous match to a single V gene segment. In an earlier analysis of about 590 of the donors, a V segment was called functional when productive rearrangements were above 56.7%, and segregating when the standard deviation between donors exceeded 5%. A statistical classification framework was built for diagnosing cytomegalovirus status from the catalog of TCR beta chain sequences. In a later analysis, TCR nucleotide sequences were compared against IMGT/GENE-DB human TR gene sequences so that V and J genes could be assigned. In a later analysis, CDR3 sequences and most-parsimonious VDJ recombination scenarios were assigned using the TCRdist pipeline. A later analysis defined each TCR beta chain by its CDR3 amino acid sequence plus V-gene family, and excluded reads lacking a unique V-gene family. To address suspected cross-contamination and a sequencing artifact, a later analysis removed approximately 600 highly shared, low-generation-probability nucleotide sequences. In a later analysis, a clonal expansion index for each public chain was calculated from normalized within-repertoire ranks of inferred template counts. A later analysis computed generation probabilities with a VDJ recombination model fitted to out-of-frame rearrangements, and checked the results against IGoR. In a later analysis, hypergeometric tests were used to score TCR-TCR, TCR-HLA and TCR-CMV co-occurrence, with a repertoire-size bias correction applied to TCR pairs. False discovery rates were estimated in a later analysis by permuting HLA or CMV assignments 20 times. A later analysis grouped co-occurring TCRs with DBSCAN, adding TCRdist sequence similarity when clustering within HLA-allele-positive subsets. For co-occurrence clustering, repertoires with fewer than 30,000 or more than 120,000 public chains were excluded, along with about five repertoires with anomalous nucleotide sharing. TCRdb mirrors the immuneACCESS table, restricted to in-frame sequences. Some clones are absent from its copies; in checked studies, under half trace to an unresolved V gene, and the reason for the others is unknown. The DNA was the basis for D and trimming; V, J and clone size are from that table. Across this sample there are about 120,000 clones, with approximately 82% seen only once. Jointly, the top ten make up around an eighth of the sample.

Counted from cysteine to phenylalanine, this CDR3 has 16 amino acids. The entry retains the CDR3 DNA only, 48 bases that are in frame from base 1. Here V drops 1 base and J drops 8 bases, and the junction holds 8 bases not matched to any gene. The germline V gene (reference sequence) supplies CDR1 SEHNR and CDR2 FQNEAQ. The cohort was made up of under 800 healthy bone marrow donors. At the time of sampling, every cohort member was nominally healthy, though immune exposures that went unrecorded were likely present. The donor was CMV seropositive and belonged to the group of more than 250 seropositive cohort members. Every donor gave a peripheral blood sample, and the peripheral blood mononuclear cells from that sample were used for TCR beta sequencing. Genomic DNA was extracted from the blood cell samples with the Qiagen DNeasy Blood Extraction Kit.

Sample: PBMCs. The sequence was collected from a man younger than 45 in good health and CMV-seropositive. Here the chain combines TRBV7-9 and TRBJ1-2; TRBD1 fits 12 bases in the junction. The sequence in DNA is TGTGCCAGCAGCTTAGAGGCGGGACAGGGGGCGCAGGGCTACACCTTC. Its protein is CASSLEAGQGAQGYTF. The entire variable domain, with the stretches around the CDR3 drawn from the reference TRBV7-9 and TRBJ1-2 proteins, is DTGVSQNPRHKITKRGQNVTFRCDPISEHNRLYWYRQTLGQGPEFLTYFQNEAQLEKSRLLSDRFSAERPKGSFSTLEIQRTEQGDSAMYLCASSLEAGQGAQGYTFGSGTRLTVV.